This T cell receptor beta chain came from a study of technical replicates of blood from a handful of donors. Data came from immunoSEQ multiplex PCR; TCRdb stores just in-frame clones and leaves some out. In the table there are 75,000 to 90,000 clones, approximately 94% of which are singletons. V dropped 4 bases and J dropped 4; count of bases not matched to a gene: 6. There are 14 residues in the CDR3. Germline-derived CDR1 and CDR2 are SNHLY and FYNNEI. The chain is built from TRBV2 and TRBJ1-2; 7 bases match TRBD1. The origin of this receptor is a human donor in good health. Specimen: T cells isolated from PBMCs. CDR3 sequence reads: CASSVTGPSYGYTF. The CDR3 DNA sequence: TGTGCCAGCAGTGTGACAGGGCCTTCCTATGGCTACACCTTC. Variable domain in full (rest from reference TRBV2 and TRBJ1-2): EPEVTQTPSHQVTQMGQEVILRCVPISNHLYFYWYRQILGQKVEFLVSFYNNEISEKSEIFDDQFSVERPDGSNFTLKIRSTKLEDSAMYFCASSVTGPSYGYTFGSGTRLTVV.